This TCR beta chain was identified in a study of shared T cell receptors in the human thymus. The CDR3 runs to 15 residues. Germline lookup yields CDR1 SGHVS and CDR2 FQNEAQ. V shed 5 bases, J shed 3 bases, and the junction held 7 bases outside the gene matches. This table comes from immunoSEQ multiplex PCR, and its TCRdb copy is limited to in-frame clones, with some not included. Among hundreds of thousands of clones listed, 88% were seen once. This sample also belongs to another study, concerning human thymus T cells. That paper adds: Corrective heart surgery yielded the resections from which the thymus tissue came. As related research reported, thymic repertoires overlapped highly among unrelated individuals.

The receptor's source is a boy under three years old with a congenital heart defect. Input material: thymocytes. The V and J genes are TRBV7-8 and TRBJ1-5; 7 bases match TRBD1. The CDR3, as DNA: TGTGCCAGCAGCCCAGGAGACAGGGTCAATCAGCCCCAGCATTTT. The encoded protein is CASSPGDRVNQPQHF.